The 28 T cell receptor beta chains in this list originate from one sample, sequenced in a study of blood T cell repertoires in COVID-19. TCRdb keeps only in-frame clones here, not all; method: immunoSEQ multiplex PCR. The sample has roughly 40,000 clones, 85% to 90% seen once. The sample was peripheral blood. These TCRs come from a man between 65 and 85 years old with acute or convalescent COVID-19.

V gene TRBV15 combines with J gene TRBJ2-5; D is unclear. Trimming left V 1 base short and J 1 base short, with 10 bases between. Germline V gene lookup returns CDR1 LNHNV and CDR2 YYDKDF (reference sequence). The CDR3 has 15 residues. The CDR3 DNA follows: TGTGCCACCAGCAGAGTTATGCAGTCCCAAGAGACCCAGTACTTC. This translates into CATSRVMQSQETQYF.

The V gene is TRBV15, the J gene TRBJ2-3; D call uncertain. The germline CDR1 and CDR2 sequences are LNHNV and YYDKDF (reference sequence). With 0 bases removed from V and 4 bases from J, the gap between germline ends came to 8 bases. The CDR3 sequence is 14 residues long. CDR3 residues: CATSRDISADTQYF. The CDR3 coding sequence is TGTGCCACCAGCAGAGATATATCAGCAGATACGCAGTATTTT.

The chain has TRBV4-3 and TRBJ1-2, with D unresolved. This CDR3 comprises 14 residues. Looked up from germline, CDR1 is LGHNA and CDR2 is YSLEER. Trimming pared 1 base from V and 14 bases from J, leaving 20 bases between. This CDR3 reads CASSQVFSPTTATF. The DNA for the CDR3 is TGCGCCAGCAGCCAAGTCTTCTCGCCCACAACAGCTACCTTC.

V usage is TRBV5-5 and J usage is TRBJ1-3; 8 bases align to TRBD1. V gave up 3 bases and J gave up 0 bases; unmatched junction bases: 5. CDR1 is SGHKS and CDR2 is YYEKEE in the germline V gene (reference sequence). The CDR3 is 16 amino acids. CDR3 sequence reads: CASSSGTGLSGNTIYF. As DNA, the CDR3 is TGTGCCAGCAGCTCCGGGACAGGTCTCTCTGGAAACACCATATATTTT.

The V gene is TRBV18, the J gene TRBJ1-5; TRBD1 is a possible D gene (6 bases). Germline CDR1 is KGHSH and CDR2 is LQKENI. Trimming took 5 bases from V and 3 from J, leaving 8 bases between them. The CDR3 totals 13 residues. The CDR3: CASSGDINQPQHF. The CDR3 bases are TGTGCCAGCTCAGGGGACATCAATCAGCCCCAGCATTTT.

The gene calls are TRBV2 and TRBJ2-5, with 8 bases aligning to TRBD1. Germline values: CDR1 SNHLY, CDR2 FYNNEI. This CDR3 comprises 15 residues. After removal of 2 bases from V and 5 bases from J, the junction contained 7 bases not matched to a gene. The CDR3 bases are TGTGCCAGCAGTGAACGGACAGGGTCCATCGAGACCCAGTACTTC. Protein: CASSERTGSIETQYF.

This sequence joins TRBV5-4 and TRBJ1-1, with 10 bases lining up with TRBD1. Trimming cost V 1 base and J 10 bases; bases outside gene matches: 10. The germline V gene encodes CDR1 SGHNT and CDR2 YYREEE (reference sequence). The CDR3 runs 15 residues. The CDR3 sequence is CASSLLDRGVSGAFF. The CDR3 DNA is TGTGCCAGCAGCTTGTTGGACAGGGGGGTCTCGGGAGCTTTCTTT. Full variable domain (rest looked up from reference TRBV5-4 and TRBJ1-1): ETGVTQSPTHLIKTRGQQVTLRCSSQSGHNTVSWYQQALGQGPQFIFQYYREEENGRGNFPPRFSGLQFPNYSSELNVNALELDDSALYLCASSLLDRGVSGAFFGQGTRLTVV.

The chain is built from TRBV7-3 and TRBJ1-6; 10 positions match TRBD1. There are 17 residues in the CDR3. Germline V CDR1 and CDR2: SGHTA, FQGTGA. V trimming: 4 bases; J trimming: 7 bases; junction bases outside the gene matches: 10. The CDR3 bases are TGTGCCAGCAGCTCGTGGACAGGGGGTTATTCGAATTCACCCCTCCACTTT. It encodes CASSSWTGGYSNSPLHF.

The chain has TRBV6-2 or TRBV6-3 and TRBJ2-3; 7 bases map to TRBD2. This CDR3 region has 14 residues. The trim removed 2 bases at V and 5 bases at J, leaving 4 bases unmatched. Germline V lookup: CDR1 MNHEY, CDR2 SVGEGT. The DNA for the CDR3 is TGTGCCAGCAGTTACCAGCGGGGTAGAGATACGCAGTATTTT. Its protein is CASSYQRGRDTQYF.

The chain links TRBV4-2 to TRBJ1-5; D possibly corresponds to TRBD1 (6 bases). Trimming removed 0 bases at V and 1 base at J, with 10 bases between. Per germline, CDR1 LGHNA and CDR2 YNFKEQ. CDR3 length equals 16 residues. The CDR3 region has the DNA TGTGCCAGCAGCCAAGATTGGGACACCAGCAATCAGCCCCAGCATTTT. Translation gives CASSQDWDTSNQPQHF.

The V call is TRBV11-2, the J call TRBJ1-2, with a weak D call TRBD1 (5 bases). V lost 1 base and J 7 bases, leaving 13 bases between the germline ends. CDR3 length equals 14 residues. Germline CDR1 SGHAT, CDR2 FQNNGV. The CDR3 region has the DNA TGTGCCAGCAGCTTAGTTAGGGGAGGAGGTGGCTACACCTTC. Amino acids: CASSLVRGGGGYTF.

The chain carries TRBV18 and TRBJ2-3, with 7 bases lining up with TRBD1. CDR3 length: 16 residues. With V trimmed by 3 bases and J by 2 bases, 8 bases remained unmatched. Germline CDR1 KGHSH, CDR2 LQKENI. The CDR3 nucleotides are TGTGCCAGCTCACCGATCGGAGGACAGGCCACAGATACGCAGTATTTT. Amino acid sequence: CASSPIGGQATDTQYF.

V is TRBV7-2 and J is TRBJ1-2; tentative D call: TRBD1 (5 bases). The V end lost 2 bases, the J end lost 0 bases, and 7 bases lay between the germline ends. Looked up from germline, CDR1 is SGHTA and CDR2 is FQGNSA. This CDR3 is built from 14 residues. CDR3 sequence: CASSLIQANYGYTF. For the CDR3, the DNA is TGTGCCAGCAGCTTAATACAGGCTAACTATGGCTACACCTTC.

V and J are TRBV5-6 and TRBJ1-2, with 11 bases identical to TRBD1. V was pared by 4 bases and J by 5 bases, with 4 bases of the junction left unmatched. This CDR3 has 14 residues. Per germline, CDR1 SGHDT and CDR2 YYEEEE. The CDR3 DNA sequence: TGTGCCAGCAGCGTGGACAGGGGGCGGTATGGCTACACCTTC. It codes for CASSVDRGRYGYTF.

V and J are TRBV7-8 and TRBJ1-5; D is perhaps TRBD1 (5 bases). V lost 1 base and J lost 4, with 8 bases in between. The CDR3 has 14 amino acids. Germline V gene data show CDR1 as SGHVS and CDR2 as FQNEAQ. In DNA form, the CDR3 reads TGTGCCAGCAGCTTAGACCGGGGGAATCAGCCCCAGCATTTT. Amino acid sequence: CASSLDRGNQPQHF.

The chain employs TRBV2 and TRBJ1-3; a possible D gene is TRBD1 (6 bases). Deletions cut 5 bases from V and 0 bases from J, with 14 bases between. CDR3 length: 16 amino acids. Germline lookup yields CDR1 SNHLY and CDR2 FYNNEI. The CDR3 region is CASSPNRESSGNTIYF. As DNA, the CDR3 is TGTGCCAGCAGTCCTAACAGGGAAAGCTCTGGAAACACCATATATTTT.

V is TRBV7-3 and J is TRBJ2-3, with TRBD2 matching over 10 bases. The CDR3 is 16 residues long. J gave up 9 bases and V 5 bases, and 14 bases lay outside the gene matches. Germline loops: CDR1 SGHTA, CDR2 FQGTGA. The DNA for the CDR3 is TGTGCCAGCAGCCTAGCGGGGGCGGGTGGTTATGAGACGCAGTATTTT. It translates to CASSLAGAGGYETQYF.

V and J are TRBV18 and TRBJ2-7; possible D gene TRBD2, 5 bases. Between the trimmed V and J ends, which lost 2 bases and 5 bases, there was a span of 7 bases. This CDR3 region has 12 residues. CDR1 is KGHSH, CDR2 LQKENI, per germline. This CDR3 reads CASSPGGHEQYF. CDR3 bases: TGTGCCAGCTCACCAGGAGGACACGAGCAGTACTTC.

The CDR3 is CASSPEFDVRHLYGYTF. The DNA for the CDR3 is TGTGCCAGCTCACCAGAATTCGACGTGAGACATTTGTATGGCTACACCTTC. The chain links TRBV18 to TRBJ1-2; no reliable D call. Germline lookup yields CDR1 KGHSH and CDR2 LQKENI. The CDR3 is 17 amino acids. Trimming took off 2 bases at V and 5 bases at J, with 21 bases between the two ends.

This chain joins TRBV7-3 and TRBJ2-3; 13 bases fit TRBD2. Trimming at V came to 4 bases and at J to 1 base, leaving 2 bases not matched to a gene. The CDR3 length is 16 residues. CDR1 and CDR2 from the germline V gene are SGHTA and FQGTGA. In nucleotides, the CDR3 is TGTGCCAGCAGCTCCGGACTAGCGGGAGGCACAGATACGCAGTATTTT. Protein: CASSSGLAGGTDTQYF.

The chain combines TRBV2 with TRBJ1-6; D call uncertain. Germline lookup yields CDR1 SNHLY and CDR2 FYNNEI. The CDR3 has 13 amino acids. V lost 8 bases to trimming and J lost 8 bases, with 13 bases between them. This CDR3 reads CASGPQSDSPLHF. In DNA, the CDR3 is TGTGCCAGCGGGCCCCAGTCGGATTCACCCCTCCACTTT.

The chain carries TRBV6-5 and TRBJ1-2; the match to TRBD1 covers 7 bases. The CDR3 length is 15 residues. CDR1 MNHEY and CDR2 SVGAGI come from the germline V gene. Germline trimming cut 4 bases from V and 8 bases from J; bases unmatched to any gene: 13. The CDR3 loop is CASSSRDRAVWGYTF. The CDR3 nucleotides are TGTGCCAGCAGTTCCCGTGACAGGGCGGTGTGGGGCTACACCTTC.

J is TRBJ2-5 and V is TRBV7-2; D might be TRBD2 (6 bases). V lost 4 bases, J lost 2 bases, and 14 bases lay in between. CDR1 and CDR2 from the germline V gene are SGHTA and FQGNSA. The CDR3 runs 15 residues. This CDR3 reads CASSSRDLLQETQYF. The CDR3 DNA is TGTGCCAGCAGCTCCCGGGACTTACTACAAGAGACCCAGTACTTC.

The chain employs TRBV4-3 and TRBJ1-2, with 9 bases aligning to TRBD1. This CDR3 is built from 15 residues. V shed 2 bases and J 8 bases; nucleotides not matched to a gene: 9. Germline V gene sequence: CDR1 LGHNA, CDR2 YSLEER. CDR3 sequence: CASSQYGQGRAGYTF. The CDR3 DNA reads as TGCGCCAGCAGCCAATACGGACAGGGGCGGGCCGGCTACACCTTC.

The chain employs TRBV18 and TRBJ2-5; tentative D call: TRBD2 (6 bases). V was pared by 4 bases and J by 1 base, with 7 bases between. This CDR3 contains 13 residues. Germline loops: CDR1 KGHSH, CDR2 LQKENI. The CDR3 DNA is TGTGCCAGCTCACGCGGGACCCAAGAGACCCAGTACTTC. It encodes CASSRGTQETQYF. Supplemented by reference TRBV18 and TRBJ2-5, the full variable domain reads NAGVMQNPRHLVRRRGQEARLRCSPMKGHSHVYWYRQLPEEGLKFMVYLQKENIIDESGMPKERFSAEFPKEGPSILRIQQVVRGDSAAYFCASSRGTQETQYFGPGTRLLVL.

The chain employs TRBV3-1 (or the pseudogene TRBV3-2) and TRBJ1-4, with TRBD1 matching 7 bases. V was pared by 5 bases and J by 9 bases, with 9 bases of the junction left unmatched. Germline V gene sequence: CDR1 LGHDT, CDR2 YNNKEL (reference sequence). The CDR3 consists of 14 residues. DNA for the CDR3: TGTGCCAGCAGCGATCGACAGGGAAGGCAAAAACTGTTTTTT. Translation: CASSDRQGRQKLFF.

The chain recombines TRBV29-1 with TRBJ2-3; no firm D call. Germline CDR1 SQVTM, CDR2 ANQGSEA. The CDR3 runs 12 residues. V was shortened by 3 bases and J by 1 base, with 5 bases between the two germline ends. The CDR3 DNA reads as TGCAGCGTTGATCGCGGCACAGATACGCAGTATTTT. It specifies CSVDRGTDTQYF.

The chain uses TRBV7-3 and TRBJ2-7, with 7 bases identical to TRBD2. Per the germline V gene, CDR1 is SGHTA and CDR2 is FQGTGA. V was pared by 5 bases and J by 7 bases, with 8 bases of the junction left unmatched. The CDR3 is 13 residues long. The DNA for the CDR3 is TGTGCCAGCAGCCTAGAGCGGGAAGGTGAGCAGTACTTC. Translating gives CASSLEREGEQYF.